This entry lists 21 T cell receptor beta chains sequenced from one sample in a study of T cell responses to AZD1222 COVID-19 vaccine. The table came from immunoSEQ multiplex PCR; TCRdb's copy has only in-frame clones and leaves some out. Seen here are around 130,000 clones, 89% observed once, and the top ten hold 8% to 10%. The sample here was peripheral blood, taken 28 days after the second AZD1222 dose. Receptors originate from an adult who received the AZD1222 COVID-19 vaccine.

This clone was counted once. CDR3 in DNA: TGCGCCAGCAGCCTCACTAGGGCAGGGACCGGGGAGCTGTTTTTT. It codes for CASSLTRAGTGELFF. V is TRBV4-3 and J is TRBJ2-2; D may match TRBD1 or TRBD2 (5 bases each). The germline V and J ends were trimmed by 4 bases and 5 bases, with 14 bases remaining between them. This CDR3 has 15 amino acids. The germline CDR1 and CDR2 sequences are LGHNA and YSLEER.

The chain joins TRBV19 to TRBJ1-2, with 10 positions matching TRBD1. Germline V gene sequence: CDR1 LNHDA, CDR2 SQIVND (reference sequence). The CDR3 sequence is 16 residues long. Losses at the gene ends were 3 bases for V and 6 bases for J; bases not matched to a gene: 10. For the CDR3, the DNA is TGTGCCAGTAGTATGGTGTGGGACAGGGGTAGCAATGGCTACACCTTC. Its translation is CASSMVWDRGSNGYTF. Full variable domain (outside the CDR3, taken from reference TRBV19 and TRBJ1-2): DGGITQSPKYLFRKEGQNVTLSCEQNLNHDAMYWYRQDPGQGLRLIYYSQIVNDFQKGDIAEGYSVSREKKESFPLTVTSAQKNPTAFYLCASSMVWDRGSNGYTFGSGTRLTVV.

The chain combines TRBV9 with TRBJ1-1; no firm D call. This CDR3 is 13 amino acids long. V was clipped by 3 bases and J by 4 bases, with 10 bases between them. Germline loops: CDR1 SGDLS, CDR2 YYNGEE. CDR3 in amino acids: CASSGHAFTEAFF. The DNA for the CDR3 is TGTGCCAGCAGCGGTCATGCCTTCACTGAAGCTTTCTTT.

The J gene is TRBJ2-5, the V gene TRBV29-1, with 7 bases that match TRBD2. V gave up 7 bases and J gave up 4 bases; unmatched junction bases: 6. Germline loops: CDR1 SQVTM, CDR2 ANQGSEA. The CDR3 covers 12 residues. The CDR3 is CSGSSGAETQYF. The CDR3 region has the DNA TGCAGCGGGTCTAGCGGAGCAGAGACCCAGTACTTC.

This rearrangement joins TRBV15 to TRBJ1-2; 9 bases fit TRBD1. CDR3 length: 16 amino acids. CDR1 and CDR2 from the germline V gene are LNHNV and YYDKDF (reference sequence). Unmatched junction bases numbered 8, after V lost 2 bases and J lost 4 bases. The CDR3 here is CATSRFTGGSGYGYTF. The CDR3 nucleotides read TGTGCCACCAGCAGATTCACAGGGGGCAGTGGCTATGGCTACACCTTC.

The genes are TRBV7-2 and TRBJ1-4; D gene unclear. The ends were cut back, 1 base at V and 0 bases at J, with 9 bases in the middle. CDR1 is SGHTA and CDR2 is FQGNSA in the germline V gene. The CDR3 is 16 amino acids. CDR3 protein: CASSLGNPATNEKLFF. CDR3 coding DNA: TGTGCCAGCAGCTTAGGCAACCCCGCAACTAATGAAAAACTGTTTTTT.

This chain links TRBV5-1 with TRBJ1-6; D not resolved. Trimming shortened V by 5 bases and J by 7 bases, and 10 bases separated the two germline ends. This CDR3 is 13 amino acids long. From germline, CDR1 is SGHRS and CDR2 YFSETQ. DNA of the CDR3: TGCGCCAGCAGACCTGGACTGAATTCACCCCTCCACTTT. This encodes CASRPGLNSPLHF.

This clone showed up just once. This chain uses TRBV7-8 with TRBJ1-5; D not certain. There are 15 residues in the CDR3. CDR1 is SGHVS, CDR2 FQNEAQ, per germline. With 2 bases removed from V and 2 bases from J, the gap between germline ends came to 10 bases. For the CDR3, the DNA is TGTGCCAGCAGCTTACTTCGGTTTCGCAATCAGCCCCAGCATTTT. This encodes CASSLLRFRNQPQHF.

The chain carries TRBV6-1 and TRBJ1-2; no clear D. Trimming shortened V by 0 bases and J by 4 bases, and 12 bases separated the two germline ends. Germline V gene sequence: CDR1 MNHNS, CDR2 SASEGT. The CDR3 totals 15 residues. The CDR3 loop is CASSEAHSTIYGYTF. The CDR3 region has the DNA TGTGCCAGCAGTGAAGCCCATAGCACTATCTATGGCTACACCTTC.

The chain combines TRBV20-1 with TRBJ2-3; unclear D gene. Trimming removed 7 bases at V and 11 bases at J, with 16 bases between. In germline, CDR1 is DFQATT, CDR2 SNEGSKA (reference sequence). The CDR3 totals 11 residues. The CDR3 spells CSGLGTRKQYF. The DNA for the CDR3 is TGCAGTGGGTTGGGCACGAGGAAGCAGTATTTT.

This clone appeared once. This rearrangement joins TRBV4-3 to TRBJ1-1; D unresolved. The V and J ends lost 0 bases and 3 bases respectively, with 5 bases between them. From germline, CDR1 is LGHNA and CDR2 YSLEER. This CDR3 contains 13 residues. The CDR3 DNA sequence: TGCGCCAGCAGCCAAGATTCGGACACTGAAGCTTTCTTT. Protein product: CASSQDSDTEAFF.

The rearrangement links TRBV6-5 to TRBJ2-7, with TRBD1 matching 7 bases. The germline CDR1 and CDR2 sequences are MNHEY and SVGAGI. The CDR3 sequence is 15 residues long. The J segment lost 4 bases and the V segment lost 8 bases, leaving 14 bases of the junction unmatched. As DNA, the CDR3 is TGTGCCAGCGGGGAGCCTACAGGGGTCCCATACGAGCAGTACTTC. This gives the protein CASGEPTGVPYEQYF.

This clone showed up just once. V usage is TRBV5-1 and J usage is TRBJ2-5; TRBD2 might be the D (6 bases). Germline CDR1 is SGHRS and CDR2 is YFSETQ. There are 14 residues in the CDR3. The V and J ends lost 4 bases and 4 bases respectively, with 14 bases between them. CDR3 loop: CASSHSSGVETQYF. The CDR3 nucleotides read TGCGCCAGCAGCCACTCATCGGGGGTAGAGACCCAGTACTTC.

This clone came up once. V and J are TRBV5-1 and TRBJ2-3; D may be TRBD1 or TRBD2 (5 bases each). Trimming took 4 bases from V and 0 from J, leaving 12 bases between them. This CDR3 region has 15 residues. CDR1 SGHRS and CDR2 YFSETQ come from the germline V gene. CDR3 DNA: TGCGCCAGCAGCGCCCTATGGGGGAGCACAGATACGCAGTATTTT. Translation gives CASSALWGSTDTQYF.

The chain employs TRBV24-1 and TRBJ2-3; D is possibly TRBD2 (5 bases). The CDR3 sequence is 11 residues long. Per germline, CDR1 KGHDR and CDR2 SFDVKD. With 9 bases removed from V and 5 bases from J, the gap between germline ends came to 8 bases. CDR3 sequence: CATGRGDTQYF. The CDR3 DNA reads TGTGCCACCGGCCGGGGAGATACGCAGTATTTT.

V and J are TRBV11-1 and TRBJ1-6, with 7 bases fitting TRBD1. The CDR3 loop spans 15 amino acids. Germline loops: CDR1 SGHAT, CDR2 FQDESV (reference sequence). V lost 4 bases, J lost 6 bases, and 6 bases stayed unmatched. This CDR3 is CASSSTGTVNSPLHF. The CDR3 nucleotides are TGTGCCAGCAGCTCCACCGGGACAGTTAATTCACCCCTCCACTTT. The complete variable domain, with remaining parts taken from reference TRBV11-1 and TRBJ1-6, reads EAEVAQSPRYKITEKSQAVAFWCDPISGHATLYWYRQILGQGPELLVQFQDESVVDDSQLPKDRFSAERLKGVDSTLKIQPAELGDSAMYLCASSSTGTVNSPLHFGNGTRLTVT.

The V call is TRBV5-4, the J call TRBJ1-2; D unresolved. The ends were cut back, 7 bases at V and 1 base at J, with 5 bases in the middle. Germline CDR1 is SGHNT and CDR2 is YYREEE (reference sequence). This CDR3 contains 11 residues. The CDR3 region has the DNA TGTGCCAGCTCCAGTAACTATGGCTACACCTTC. This sequence encodes CASSSNYGYTF.

The chain recombines TRBV19 with TRBJ1-4; 7 bases line up with TRBD1. The CDR3 length is 13 residues. Germline V gives CDR1 LNHDA, CDR2 SQIVND (reference sequence). Losses at the gene ends were 7 bases for V and 7 bases for J; bases not matched to a gene: 6. The CDR3, as DNA: TGTGCCAGTAAGGGGGCAGGGCGTGAAAAACTGTTTTTT. It encodes CASKGAGREKLFF.

The J gene is TRBJ1-1, the V gene TRBV15; D is ambiguous. CDR3 length: 13 amino acids. V was trimmed by 1 base and J by 7 bases, leaving 10 bases between them. The germline CDR1 and CDR2 sequences are LNHNV and YYDKDF (reference sequence). CDR3 sequence: CATSRGQEIEAFF. The CDR3 DNA is TGTGCCACCAGCAGAGGTCAGGAGATTGAAGCTTTCTTT.

The chain is built from TRBV24-1 and TRBJ2-1, with 8 bases lining up with TRBD1. Trimming at V came to 9 bases and at J to 4 bases, leaving 7 bases not matched to a gene. The V gene's germline CDR1 is KGHDR and CDR2 SFDVKD. The CDR3 loop spans 14 amino acids. CDR3 in amino acids: CATFPGQEYNEQFF. In DNA form, the CDR3 reads TGTGCCACCTTCCCGGGACAGGAGTACAATGAGCAGTTCTTC.

This chain uses TRBV13 with TRBJ2-1; TRBD2 matches 7 bases. Germline V gene lookup returns CDR1 PRHDT and CDR2 FYEKMQ (reference sequence). The CDR3 loop spans 20 amino acids. Trimming removed 4 bases from V and 0 bases from J; junction bases left unmatched: 18. The CDR3 DNA follows: TGTGCCAGCAGCTCGACCCGGGGGGACGCCGGACCAAGCTCCTACAATGAGCAGTTCTTC. The encoded protein is CASSSTRGDAGPSSYNEQFF.